This T cell receptor beta chain derives from a study of CD8 T cells in ankylosing spondylitis. Study observations and caveats: Blood from ankylosing spondylitis patients appeared to carry a characteristic roughly eight-variant TCR beta motif.

In making TCR beta libraries, quantitative 5'-RACE with molecular barcodes was used. TCRdb re-called the 5' RACE reads with MiXCR, one entry per CDR3 protein. The data show about 250,000 distinct CDR3 sequences, approximately 8.4% seen once. This clonotype was observed many times. Its antigen is unidentified. V gave up 7 bases and J gave up 3 bases, with 12 bases separating them. CDR1 and CDR2 (germline): MDHEN, SYDVKM. CDR3 length: 13 amino acids. The chain has TRBV28 and TRBJ1-1, with D uncertain. The receptor's source is a female donor with ankylosing spondylitis or in good health (not recorded which). Sample: blood, either unsorted or a sorted T cell fraction (not recorded which). CDR3 in amino acids: CASIPRIDTEAFF. The CDR3 DNA reads as TGTGCCAGCATCCCCCGAATAGACACTGAAGCTTTCTTT.